Shown below are 25 T cell receptor beta chains from a single sample sequenced in a study of blood T cells in healthy people across ages. Then a second PCR, running roughly 7 to 11 cycles, was carried out with a sample-barcoded 5' primer and a J-beta primer mix. TCRdb redid the calling of the 5' RACE reads with MiXCR, one entry per CDR3 protein. The sample includes 710,000 or so distinct CDR3 sequences, 20% to 25% seen only once; the top ten take around a fifth. Material for sequencing was blood. These TCRs come from a man aged 70-80 years in good health.

V is TRBV5-1 and J is TRBJ1-1; D is possibly TRBD1 (6 bases). CDR1 and CDR2 (germline): SGHRS, YFSETQ. Trimming removed 4 bases from V and 1 base from J, with 11 bases in between. The CDR3 runs 14 residues. CDR3 protein: CASSQGQENTEAFF. CDR3 nucleotides: TGCGCCAGCAGCCAGGGACAAGAGAACACTGAAGCTTTCTTT.

The chain has TRBV7-9 and TRBJ2-7; the D gene could be TRBD1 or TRBD2 (5 bases each). The length of the CDR3 is 14 residues. Germline assignment: CDR1 SEHNR and CDR2 FQNEAQ (reference sequence). The ends were cut back, 4 bases at V and 4 bases at J, with 14 bases in the middle. In nucleotides, the CDR3 is TGTGCCAGCAGCTCCCGGGACGCCTCGTACGAGCAGTACTTC. As protein: CASSSRDASYEQYF.

This chain joins TRBV5-1 and TRBJ2-5; 12 nucleotides match TRBD2. The J call could be wrong; TRBJ2-1 is a better fit for the DNA end. This CDR3 has 16 residues. Germline V gene sequence: CDR1 SGHRS, CDR2 YFSETQ. The chain's CDR3 is CASSLGLAGVQGEQFF. CDR3 nucleotides: TGCGCCAGCAGCTTGGGACTAGCGGGGGTACAAGGGGAGCAGTTCTTC.

The CDR3 spells CASRFRPGQPDSGDTQYF. As DNA, the CDR3 is TGTGCCAGCAGGTTCAGACCGGGGCAGCCCGACTCTGGAGATACGCAGTATTTT. This chain uses TRBV7-9 with TRBJ2-3; D possibly matches TRBD1 or TRBD2 (5 bases each). CDR3 length equals 18 residues. Trimming pared 6 bases from V and 5 bases from J, leaving 27 bases between. From germline, CDR1 is SEHNR and CDR2 FQNEAQ (reference sequence). The full variable domain, rest sourced from reference TRBV7-9 and TRBJ2-3, is DTGVSQNPRHKITKRGQNVTFRCDPISEHNRLYWYRQTLGQGPEFLTYFQNEAQLEKSRLLSDRFSAERPKGSFSTLEIQRTEQGDSAMYLCASRFRPGQPDSGDTQYFGPGTRLTVL.

The genes are TRBV29-1 and TRBJ2-1; D could derive from TRBD1 or TRBD2 (5 bases each). Per the germline V gene, CDR1 is SQVTM and CDR2 is ANQGSEA. V dropped 2 bases and J dropped 3 bases, with 11 bases sitting between them. The CDR3 length is 14 residues. CDR3 coding DNA: TGCAGCGTTGAACTCCCGGGGCTCTACAATGAGCAGTTCTTC. Encoded protein: CSVELPGLYNEQFF.

About this clonotype: Its ends do not fully match the called genes, so a read error is possible. The J gene is TRBJ2-7, the V gene TRBV4-2, with D perhaps matching TRBD2 (6 bases). The germline CDR1 and CDR2 sequences are LGHNA and YNFKEQ. The CDR3 is 15 residues long. CDR3 residues: CASSQGRRGDETQCF. Written as DNA, the CDR3 is TGTGCCAGCAGCCAAGGACGGCGCGGGGACGAGACCCAGTGCTTC.

In its sample, this clonotype was seen a few times. The rearrangement uses TRBV20-1 and TRBJ1-6; no clear D gene. Germline CDR1 DFQATT, CDR2 SNEGSKA (reference sequence). The CDR3 is made up of 14 amino acids. V was clipped by 3 bases and J by 5 bases, with 11 bases between them. CDR3 residues: CSAREAGNNSPLHF. CDR3 DNA: TGCAGTGCTAGGGAGGCCGGAAATAATTCACCCCTCCACTTT.

This chain uses TRBV10-3 with TRBJ2-5; D perhaps matches TRBD2 (5 bases). Germline CDR1 and CDR2: ENHRY and SYGVKD. Trimming removed 3 bases from V and 2 bases from J, with 10 bases in between. The CDR3 consists of 14 residues. This chain's CDR3 is CAISDWSGQETQYF. CDR3 DNA sequence: TGTGCCATCAGTGATTGGAGCGGACAAGAGACCCAGTACTTC.

In its sample, this clonotype was seen many times. This sequence joins TRBV20-1 and TRBJ2-3; TRBD2 aligns across 9 bases. The CDR3 loop spans 16 amino acids. V lost 0 bases to trimming and J lost 5 bases; unmatched junction nucleotides: 9. The germline gives CDR1 DFQATT, CDR2 SNEGSKA (reference sequence). CDR3 amino acids: CSARDEVAGARDTQYF. DNA of the CDR3: TGCAGTGCTAGAGATGAGGTAGCGGGAGCCAGAGATACGCAGTATTTT.

This clonotype occurred a few times. The chain couples TRBV28 to TRBJ1-1; D call uncertain. The CDR3 is 12 amino acids. Germline CDR1 reads MDHEN; CDR2 reads SYDVKM. V was clipped by 7 bases and J by 1 base, with 7 bases between them. The CDR3 DNA reads TGTGCCAGCAAGGACCCGAACACTGAAGCTTTCTTT. Protein sequence: CASKDPNTEAFF.

This clonotype was seen more than once but under ten times. V usage is TRBV28 and J usage is TRBJ1-5, with D hard to call. Germline lookup yields CDR1 MDHEN and CDR2 SYDVKM. This CDR3 is 13 amino acids long. Trimming shortened V by 1 base and J by 10 bases, and 11 bases separated the two germline ends. The CDR3 sequence is CASSLLGETPQHF. The CDR3 region has the DNA TGTGCCAGCAGTTTATTGGGAGAGACACCCCAGCATTTT. The full variable domain, rest sourced from reference TRBV28 and TRBJ1-5, is DVKVTQSSRYLVKRTGEKVFLECVQDMDHENMFWYRQDPGLGLRLIYFSYDVKMKEKGDIPEGYSVSREKKERFSLILESASTNQTSMYLCASSLLGETPQHFGDGTRLSIL.

This chain uses TRBV4-3 with TRBJ2-5, with TRBD2 matching over 13 bases. Germline V CDR1 and CDR2: LGHNA, YSLEER. The ends lost 4 bases at V and 5 bases at J; junction bases unmatched: 7. The CDR3 has 16 amino acids. The CDR3 coding sequence is TGCGCCAGCAGCCCCCGACTAGCGGGGGGATCGGAGACCCAGTACTTC. This gives the protein CASSPRLAGGSETQYF.

V is TRBV13 and J is TRBJ1-2; no definite D call. This CDR3 has 16 amino acids. V was trimmed by 4 bases and J by 7 bases, leaving 22 bases between them. Germline V lookup: CDR1 PRHDT, CDR2 FYEKMQ (reference sequence). CDR3 protein: CASSSYGPDYLGGYTF. The CDR3 DNA reads as TGTGCCAGCAGCTCCTACGGACCGGATTATTTGGGTGGCTACACCTTC.

The chain joins TRBV5-1 to TRBJ2-3; D call uncertain. Germline V gene data show CDR1 as SGHRS and CDR2 as YFSETQ. Trimming cost V 0 bases and J 14 bases, with 19 bases left between them. The CDR3 is 14 amino acids. The CDR3 spells CASSLADLVSLRYF. The CDR3 bases are TGCGCCAGCAGCTTGGCCGATTTGGTGTCTTTGCGGTATTTT.

V is TRBV2 and J is TRBJ2-2, with 10 bases lining up with TRBD2. The CDR3 sequence is 14 residues long. The germline CDR1 and CDR2 sequences are SNHLY and FYNNEI. Germline trimming cut 9 bases from V and 0 bases from J; bases unmatched to any gene: 1. The CDR3 bases are TGTGCCAGTACTAGCGGGGCGAACACCGGGGAGCTGTTTTTT. Amino acid sequence: CASTSGANTGELFF.

This clonotype came up a few times. The chain couples TRBV14 to TRBJ2-1; possible D gene TRBD1, 5 bases. The last part of the DNA fits TRBJ2-7 better; the J call may be wrong. Germline V gene lookup returns CDR1 SGHDN and CDR2 FVKESK. The CDR3 length is 12 residues. The CDR3 spells CASSHSGFEQYF. The DNA of the CDR3 is TGTGCCAGCAGCCACTCAGGGTTCGAGCAGTACTTC.

This clonotype occurred many times. The V gene is TRBV12-5, the J gene TRBJ1-1; D is ambiguous. In germline, CDR1 is LGHNT, CDR2 FRNRAP. Trimming left V 3 bases short and J 3 bases short, with 5 bases between. This CDR3 region has 12 residues. CDR3 loop: CASGFGDTEAFF. The DNA for the CDR3 is TGTGCTAGTGGTTTTGGTGACACTGAAGCTTTCTTT.

V is TRBV14 and J is TRBJ2-3; 9 bases line up with TRBD1. Per the germline V gene, CDR1 is SGHDN and CDR2 is FVKESK. The length of the CDR3 is 17 residues. V gave up 3 bases and J gave up 4 bases; unmatched junction bases: 11. The CDR3 region is CASSQPGQGLRSDTQYF. CDR3 coding DNA: TGTGCCAGCAGCCAGCCCGGACAGGGGCTGCGCTCAGATACGCAGTATTTT.

The sample holds a few counts of this clonotype. The junction and the germline gene differ at one end; a read error may be behind it. The rearrangement uses TRBV12-3 or TRBV12-4 and TRBJ2-1, with no clear D. TRBJ2-5 explains the end of the DNA better; the J call may be wrong. The CDR3 runs to 13 residues. CDR3: CASSLGGQGTQYF. The CDR3 nucleotides read TGTGCCAGCAGTTTAGGGGGTCAAGGGACCCAGTACTTC.

This chain links TRBV10-3 with TRBJ2-3; TRBD2 matches 7 bases. Trimming removed 5 bases from V and 2 bases from J; junction bases left unmatched: 4. From germline, CDR1 is ENHRY and CDR2 SYGVKD. This CDR3 spans 14 amino acids. The CDR3 spells CAISSLADTDTQYF. The DNA of the CDR3 is TGTGCCATCAGTAGTCTAGCGGACACAGATACGCAGTATTTT.

In its sample, this clonotype was seen a few times. The CDR3 reads CSVEGTSSSYNEQFF. The CDR3 DNA reads TGCAGCGTTGAGGGGACTAGCAGCTCCTACAATGAGCAGTTCTTC. The rearrangement joins TRBV29-1 to TRBJ2-1; 9 bases map to TRBD2. The CDR3 extends over 15 amino acids. The V gene end was trimmed by 3 bases and the J gene end by 0 bases; junction bases not matched to a gene: 3. Per the germline V gene, CDR1 is SQVTM and CDR2 is ANQGSEA.

The V call is TRBV5-1, the J call TRBJ2-1, with D possibly called TRBD1 or TRBD2 (5 bases each). Germline values: CDR1 SGHRS, CDR2 YFSETQ. The CDR3 runs to 13 residues. Trimming removed 0 bases from V and 8 bases from J, with 9 bases in between. DNA for the CDR3: TGCGCCAGCAGCTTGGATCGGGACGATGAGCAGTTCTTC. This sequence encodes CASSLDRDDEQFF.

This sequence joins TRBV25-1 and TRBJ1-2; D gene ambiguous. This CDR3 spans 12 amino acids. CDR1 is MGHDK, CDR2 SYGVNS, per germline. Trimming shortened V by 1 base and J by 8 bases, and 8 bases separated the two germline ends. The CDR3 here is CASSEWVEGYTF. For the CDR3, the DNA is TGTGCCAGCAGTGAATGGGTTGAGGGCTACACCTTC.

The J gene is TRBJ1-6, the V gene TRBV20-1; D unresolved. The CDR3 consists of 11 residues. CDR1 and CDR2 from the germline V gene are DFQATT and SNEGSKA (reference sequence). V lost 3 bases and J lost 8, with 5 bases in between. The CDR3 nucleotides read TGCAGTGCTAGCACGGATTCACCCCTCCACTTT. This encodes CSASTDSPLHF.

This clonotype was counted between two and nine times. The chain couples TRBV7-2 to TRBJ2-3, with D perhaps TRBD1 (6 bases). V was shortened by 1 base and J by 5 bases, with 13 bases between the two germline ends. Germline lookup yields CDR1 SGHTA and CDR2 FQGNSA. The CDR3 is made up of 15 amino acids. CDR3 in DNA: TGTGCCAGCAGCTTAGTGTCAGGGGTTTTAGATACGCAGTATTTT. Its translation is CASSLVSGVLDTQYF. Full variable domain (remainder filled in from reference TRBV7-2 and TRBJ2-3): GAGVSQSPSNKVTEKGKDVELRCDPISGHTALYWYRQSLGQGLEFLIYFQGNSAPDKSGLPSDRFSAERTGGSVSTLTIQRTQQEDSAVYLCASSLVSGVLDTQYFGPGTRLTVL.